This T cell receptor beta chain was identified during a study of cytomegalovirus exposure and HLA in healthy donors. Overall study findings and caveats: When analyzed later, a missense DCLRE1C variant was found to be linked to TCR beta V- and J-gene trimming. Many donors carried some public TCRs, although rarity characterized most TCR sequences. In a later analysis, several top co-occurrence clusters appeared linked to parvovirus B19, influenza, CMV and Epstein-Barr virus.

Unrecorded immune exposures were likely, despite nominal health at sampling. Germline V gene sequence: CDR1 LNHDA, CDR2 SQIVND (reference sequence). The CDR3 extends over 17 amino acids. Trimming at V came to 5 bases and at J to 0 bases, leaving 4 bases not matched to a gene. PCR primers comprised 60 Vbeta and 13 Jbeta primers. Here immunoSEQ multiplex PCR was the method, and the copy in TCRdb shows in-frame clones only, minus some. Of about 120,000 clones listed, over 75% are singletons. Note on this clone: Its antigen is currently unknown.

The source of this sequence is a man aged 18 to 29 in good health and CMV-seropositive. The rearrangement joins TRBV19 to TRBJ2-6, with 10 bases matching TRBD1. Sequencing was done on a sample of PBMCs. CDR3 protein: CASSDRGPHSGANVLTF. DNA for the CDR3: TGTGCCAGTAGTGACAGGGGGCCCCACTCTGGGGCCAACGTCCTGACTTTC.